A single sample is the source of the 29 T cell receptor beta chains below, sequenced in a study of T cell responses to AZD1222 COVID-19 vaccine. Data came from immunoSEQ multiplex PCR; TCRdb stores just in-frame clones and leaves some out. The table lists 170,000 or so clones, 90% of them singletons. The starting material was peripheral blood, obtained on day 0 of AZD1222 vaccination. These receptors all come from an adult in good health.

The gene calls are TRBV27 and TRBJ1-6, with a tentative D call TRBD1 (6 bases). Germline-derived CDR1 and CDR2 are MNHEY and SMNVEV (reference sequence). V was cut by 5 bases and J by 7 bases, with 12 bases left in between. This CDR3 contains 14 residues. The CDR3 here is CASSVGQGNSPLHF. CDR3 nucleotides: TGTGCCAGCAGTGTAGGGCAGGGGAATTCACCCCTCCACTTT.

The CDR3 is CATAAFEPSPLHF. In DNA form, the CDR3 reads TGTGCCACCGCTGCGTTCGAACCTTCACCCCTCCACTTT. This chain joins TRBV28 and TRBJ1-6; D is unclear. Germline assignment: CDR1 MDHEN and CDR2 SYDVKM. V lost 10 bases to trimming and J lost 9 bases, with 16 bases between them. The CDR3 consists of 13 residues. Variable domain in full (rest from reference TRBV28 and TRBJ1-6): DVKVTQSSRYLVKRTGEKVFLECVQDMDHENMFWYRQDPGLGLRLIYFSYDVKMKEKGDIPEGYSVSREKKERFSLILESASTNQTSMYLCATAAFEPSPLHFGNGTRLTVT.

The gene calls are TRBV6-5 and TRBJ2-3; D is undetermined. Germline CDR1 is MNHEY and CDR2 is SVGAGI. The CDR3 has 11 amino acids. V was clipped by 4 bases and J by 6 bases, with 5 bases between them. CDR3 DNA: TGTGCCAGCAGTTTTTACGATACGCAGTATTTT. Protein product: CASSFYDTQYF.

The CDR3 sequence is CASSVFSYNSPLHF. The CDR3 DNA follows: TGTGCCAGCAGTGTATTTTCCTATAATTCACCCCTCCACTTT. This chain links TRBV2 with TRBJ1-6, with no clear D. In germline, CDR1 is SNHLY, CDR2 FYNNEI. Trimming stripped 4 bases from V and 1 base from J, with 5 bases between. This CDR3 is 14 amino acids long.

The rearrangement links TRBV28 to TRBJ2-1; unclear D gene. The CDR3 is 11 residues long. Trimming took off 7 bases at V and 7 bases at J, with 8 bases between the two ends. From germline, CDR1 is MDHEN and CDR2 SYDVKM. CDR3 DNA: TGTGCCAGCACCCAGTGGAATGAGCAGTTCTTC. This encodes CASTQWNEQFF.

The chain recombines TRBV19 with TRBJ1-5, with 7 bases identical to TRBD1. The CDR3 is 15 amino acids. Germline V gives CDR1 LNHDA, CDR2 SQIVND (reference sequence). Losses at the gene ends were 3 bases for V and 4 bases for J; bases not matched to a gene: 6. CDR3 bases: TGTGCCAGTAGTATCAGGGGGATAGGAAATCAGCCCCAGCATTTT. It is translated as CASSIRGIGNQPQHF.

The chain has TRBV7-2 and TRBJ1-1; 7 bases fit TRBD1. CDR3 length equals 14 residues. V dropped 7 bases and J dropped 0; count of bases not matched to a gene: 5. The germline gives CDR1 SGHTA, CDR2 FQGNSA. DNA for the CDR3: TGTGCCAGCAACCTCAGGGGGGTGAACACTGAAGCTTTCTTT. Its translation is CASNLRGVNTEAFF.

The V call is TRBV7-2, the J call TRBJ2-3, with TRBD2 matching over 10 bases. J lost 5 bases, V lost 2 bases, and 4 bases had no gene match. Germline assignment: CDR1 SGHTA and CDR2 FQGNSA. CDR3 length: 15 amino acids. This CDR3 reads CASSLLAGAEDTQYF. The CDR3 DNA reads TGTGCCAGCAGCTTACTAGCGGGGGCGGAAGATACGCAGTATTTT.

This rearrangement joins TRBV9 to TRBJ2-3; a weak D match, TRBD1 (5 bases). V was cut by 0 bases and J by 4 bases, with 12 bases left in between. CDR3 length equals 15 residues. Germline CDR1 and CDR2: SGDLS and YYNGEE. CDR3: CASSVEGSRADTQYF. In nucleotides, the CDR3 is TGTGCCAGCAGCGTAGAGGGTAGCAGGGCAGATACGCAGTATTTT.

The chain has TRBV27 and TRBJ2-3; D not certain. The germline V gene encodes CDR1 MNHEY and CDR2 SMNVEV (reference sequence). The length of the CDR3 is 14 residues. Trimming removed 4 bases at V and 1 base at J, with 9 bases between. CDR3: CASSSRGRTDTQYF. DNA for the CDR3: TGTGCCAGCAGTTCCCGTGGGCGCACAGATACGCAGTATTTT.

The chain couples TRBV15 to TRBJ2-1; D is uncertain. The germline V gene has CDR1 LNHNV and CDR2 YYDKDF (reference sequence). The CDR3 extends over 13 amino acids. The ends were cut back, 7 bases at V and 0 bases at J, with 7 bases in the middle. The CDR3 DNA reads TGTGCCACCACAGGCGGCTCCTACAATGAGCAGTTCTTC. This encodes CATTGGSYNEQFF. The full variable domain, completed using reference TRBV15 and TRBJ2-1, is DAMVIQNPRYQVTQFGKPVTLSCSQTLNHNVMYWYQQKSSQAPKLLFHYYDKDFNNEADTPDNFQSRRPNTSFCFLDIRSPGLGDTAMYLCATTGGSYNEQFFGPGTRLTVL.

The V call is TRBV28, the J call TRBJ2-7, with D maybe TRBD1 (6 bases). V was shortened by 6 bases and J by 2 bases, with 14 bases between the two germline ends. Germline V gives CDR1 MDHEN, CDR2 SYDVKM. CDR3 size: 14 residues. CDR3 residues: CASRSGQSPYEQYF. The CDR3 nucleotides read TGTGCCAGCAGATCCGGACAGTCACCCTACGAGCAGTACTTC.

This chain joins TRBV11-1 and TRBJ2-5; D unclear. The V and J ends lost 5 bases and 0 bases respectively, with 10 bases between them. From germline, CDR1 is SGHAT and CDR2 FQDESV (reference sequence). The length of the CDR3 is 14 residues. CDR3 sequence: CASSRWSYQETQYF. In nucleotides, the CDR3 is TGTGCCAGCAGCCGGTGGAGTTACCAAGAGACCCAGTACTTC.

The chain combines TRBV19 with TRBJ1-6, with D perhaps matching TRBD1 (5 bases). V was shortened by 4 bases and J by 14 bases, with 18 bases between the two germline ends. CDR1 is LNHDA, CDR2 SQIVND, per germline (reference sequence). The CDR3 totals 14 residues. The CDR3 DNA reads as TGTGCCAGTAGTAATGCAGGGACCTATTCGACCCTCCACTTT. Translated, it gives CASSNAGTYSTLHF.

The CDR3 DNA sequence: TGTGCCAGCAGTTACTCGGGGGGGCCGGCCTATGGCTACACCTTC. Translating it yields CASSYSGGPAYGYTF. The rearrangement links TRBV6-5 to TRBJ1-2; a weak D match, TRBD1 (6 bases). Germline-derived CDR1 and CDR2 are MNHEY and SVGAGI. The CDR3 contains 15 residues. Trimming took 0 bases from V and 4 from J, leaving 12 bases between them.

V usage is TRBV5-1 and J usage is TRBJ1-6; a weak D match, TRBD1 (5 bases). This CDR3 has 13 residues. Per germline, CDR1 SGHRS and CDR2 YFSETQ. The V end was cut by 0 bases, the J end by 13 bases, with 11 bases between. The CDR3 region is CASSLGDSRPLHF. DNA for the CDR3: TGCGCCAGCAGCTTGGGGGACTCTCGGCCCCTCCACTTT. The entire variable domain, with the rest obtained from reference TRBV5-1 and TRBJ1-6, is as follows: KAGVTQTPRYLIKTRGQQVTLSCSPISGHRSVSWYQQTPGQGLQFLFEYFSETQRNKGNFPGRFSGRQFSNSRSEMNVSTLELGDSALYLCASSLGDSRPLHFGNGTRLTVT.

The chain employs TRBV28 and TRBJ1-4, with TRBD1 identical over 7 bases. CDR3 length equals 15 residues. V lost 5 bases to trimming and J lost 7 bases; unmatched junction nucleotides: 10. CDR1 and CDR2 from the germline V gene are MDHEN and SYDVKM. CDR3 DNA sequence: TGTGCCAGCAGTGGTCCAGGGGGGAGACGTGAAAAACTGTTTTTT. As protein: CASSGPGGRREKLFF.

The chain carries TRBV27 and TRBJ2-3, with 10 bases matching TRBD2. The CDR3 totals 16 residues. V shed 2 bases and J 2 bases; nucleotides not matched to a gene: 4. Per germline, CDR1 MNHEY and CDR2 SMNVEV (reference sequence). The CDR3 sequence: CASSLKRGGVTDTQYF. CDR3 nucleotide sequence: TGTGCCAGCAGTTTAAAGCGGGGGGGCGTCACAGATACGCAGTATTTT.

This clone has only one observation. V usage is TRBV7-9 and J usage is TRBJ1-1; 7 bases are a match to TRBD1. With 5 bases clipped from V and 4 bases from J, the junction kept 4 bases outside the gene matches. The CDR3 runs 13 residues. CDR1 is SEHNR and CDR2 is FQNEAQ in the germline V gene (reference sequence). The CDR3 DNA sequence: TGTGCCAGCAGCGACCAGGGGGGCACTGAAGCTTTCTTT. Its protein product is CASSDQGGTEAFF.

This chain connects TRBV23-1 to TRBJ2-7; D not certain. TRBV23-1 is an ORF for which the function is uncertain. This CDR3 spans 14 amino acids. V was shortened by 0 bases and J by 5 bases, with 11 bases between the two germline ends. Here the CDR3 reads CASSQSEPLDEQYF. The CDR3 DNA reads TGCGCCAGCAGTCAATCGGAGCCCCTGGACGAGCAGTACTTC.

This chain uses TRBV4-3 with TRBJ1-2; TRBD1 aligns across 8 bases. CDR3 length: 14 residues. Germline loops: CDR1 LGHNA, CDR2 YSLEER. V was pared by 4 bases and J by 5 bases, with 6 bases of the junction left unmatched. DNA for the CDR3: TGCGCCAGCAGCCTGGACAGGGTGTCGTATGGCTACACCTTC. Its protein product is CASSLDRVSYGYTF.

The genes are TRBV27 and TRBJ1-2, with 8 bases identical to TRBD1. The CDR3 loop spans 15 amino acids. V dropped 6 bases and J dropped 4; count of bases not matched to a gene: 10. Per germline, CDR1 MNHEY and CDR2 SMNVEV (reference sequence). The CDR3 reads CASSPGQGYSYGYTF. CDR3 coding DNA: TGTGCCAGCAGCCCCGGACAGGGTTATAGCTATGGCTACACCTTC.

The rearrangement uses TRBV5-1 and TRBJ1-3, with D hard to call. The germline V gene encodes CDR1 SGHRS and CDR2 YFSETQ. The CDR3 length is 15 residues. Between the trimmed V and J ends, which lost 0 bases and 2 bases, there was a span of 9 bases. The CDR3, as DNA: TGCGCCAGCAGCTTGGGTGCCGCGGCTGGAAACACCATATATTTT. Translated: CASSLGAAAGNTIYF. The full variable domain, in which reference TRBV5-1 and TRBJ1-3 provide the parts outside the CDR3, is KAGVTQTPRYLIKTRGQQVTLSCSPISGHRSVSWYQQTPGQGLQFLFEYFSETQRNKGNFPGRFSGRQFSNSRSEMNVSTLELGDSALYLCASSLGAAAGNTIYFGEGSWLTVV.

This chain joins TRBV4-1 and TRBJ1-1, with 8 nucleotides matching TRBD1. Unmatched junction bases numbered 3, after V lost 3 bases and J lost 6 bases. Germline V lookup: CDR1 MGHRA, CDR2 YSYEKL. The CDR3 totals 13 residues. The CDR3 bases are TGCGCCAGCAGCCAGAACAGGGGGGCTGAAGCTTTCTTT. Amino acid sequence: CASSQNRGAEAFF.

The chain employs TRBV9 and TRBJ2-2; TRBD2 might be the D (6 bases). The germline gives CDR1 SGDLS, CDR2 YYNGEE. CDR3 length equals 15 residues. The germline V and J ends were trimmed by 0 bases and 4 bases, with 10 bases remaining between them. CDR3 DNA: TGTGCCAGCAGCGTAGACGGGAGACGCACCGGGGAGCTGTTTTTT. Amino acid sequence: CASSVDGRRTGELFF.

This clone was recorded only once. The rearrangement joins TRBV27 to TRBJ1-1, with a weak D call TRBD1 (5 bases). Germline CDR1 reads MNHEY; CDR2 reads SMNVEV (reference sequence). There are 9 residues in the CDR3. CDR3 nucleotides: TGTGCAGGGGACACTGAAGCTTTCTTT. Protein product: CAGDTEAFF.

The chain has TRBV4-3 and TRBJ2-1; tentatively, D is TRBD1 (5 bases). The germline V gene encodes CDR1 LGHNA and CDR2 YSLEER. The V gene lost 0 bases and the J gene lost 4 bases, with 10 bases spanning the gap. The CDR3 is made up of 15 amino acids. CDR3 nucleotides: TGCGCCAGCAGCCAAGATAGGACAACTTACAATGAGCAGTTCTTC. The encoded protein is CASSQDRTTYNEQFF.

This clone was detected only once. The rearrangement uses TRBV6-4 and TRBJ1-1; a possible D gene is TRBD1 (6 bases). The ends were cut back, 6 bases at V and 1 base at J, with 12 bases in the middle. This CDR3 is 14 amino acids long. Per the germline V gene, CDR1 is MRHNA and CDR2 is SNTAGT. CDR3 residues: CASRATGKNTEAFF. As DNA, the CDR3 is TGTGCCAGCAGGGCTACAGGGAAGAACACTGAAGCTTTCTTT.

The chain couples TRBV5-1 to TRBJ1-4; perhaps TRBD1 as D (6 bases). The CDR3 covers 15 residues. The ends were cut back, 0 bases at V and 7 bases at J, with 13 bases in the middle. CDR1 is SGHRS, CDR2 YFSETQ, per germline. The DNA for the CDR3 is TGCGCCAGCAGCTTGGAACGGGGGCGGGGTGAAAAACTGTTTTTT. Residues: CASSLERGRGEKLFF.